Below are 18 T cell receptor beta chains sequenced from a single sample in a study of cytomegalovirus exposure and HLA in healthy donors. 60 Vbeta and 13 Jbeta primers were used in PCR. Method: immunoSEQ multiplex PCR; TCRdb's copy keeps in-frame clones and lacks some. The sample contains roughly 190,000 clones, about 69% of which appear only once. The sample taken for sequencing was PBMCs. Receptors were obtained from a man younger than 45 in good health and CMV-seropositive.

This chain uses TRBV14 with TRBJ2-2, with 11 bases that match TRBD2. This CDR3 spans 16 amino acids. The trim removed 5 bases at V and 7 bases at J, leaving 9 bases unmatched. CDR1 SGHDN and CDR2 FVKESK come from the germline V gene. CDR3 DNA sequence: TGTGCCAGCAGCTCCCGACTAGCGGGGTCGGGCGGGGAGCTGTTTTTT. It is translated as CASSSRLAGSGGELFF. Supplemented by reference TRBV14 and TRBJ2-2, the full variable domain reads EAGVTQFPSHSVIEKGQTVTLRCDPISGHDNLYWYRRVMGKEIKFLLHFVKESKQDESGMPNNRFLAERTGGTYSTLKVQPAELEDSGVYFCASSSRLAGSGGELFFGEGSRLTVL.

DNA of the CDR3: TGTGCCAGCAGGTCTAGCGGGAGGGCCGGAGAGACCCAGTACTTC. Its translation is CASRSSGRAGETQYF. The rearrangement joins TRBV28 to TRBJ2-5; 12 bases are shared with TRBD2. The V gene end was trimmed by 6 bases and the J gene end by 4 bases; junction bases not matched to a gene: 6. Germline CDR1 is MDHEN and CDR2 is SYDVKM. This CDR3 has 15 amino acids.

J is TRBJ1-5 and V is TRBV27; D remains ambiguous. The germline V and J ends were trimmed by 3 bases and 4 bases, with 4 bases remaining between them. The CDR3 totals 12 residues. The germline CDR1 and CDR2 sequences are MNHEY and SMNVEV (reference sequence). In nucleotides, the CDR3 is TGTGCCAGCAGTTTTCCGAATCAGCCCCAGCATTTT. Translation gives CASSFPNQPQHF.

The chain carries TRBV19 and TRBJ1-5; D may be TRBD1 (5 bases). Germline-derived CDR1 and CDR2 are LNHDA and SQIVND (reference sequence). The CDR3 runs to 16 residues. The CDR3 nucleotides read TGTGCGACCCAAGTCGGAGGGGTGTATAGCAATCAGCCCCAGCATTTT. Protein: CATQVGGVYSNQPQHF.

On this clone itself: At one end, the junction sequence differs from germline, possibly due to a read error. The chain carries TRBV7-7 and TRBJ2-5, with 7 bases that match TRBD2. The CDR3 consists of 17 residues. Germline V lookup: CDR1 SSHAT, CDR2 FNYEAQ (reference sequence). CDR3 region: CASSLVIGGRGQETQYF. The DNA for the CDR3 is TGTGCTAGCAGCTTAGTAATCGGTGGGAGGGGCCAAGAGACCCAGTACTTC.

The CDR3 is CASSPKTYEQYF. CDR3 coding DNA: TGTGCCAGCAGTCCAAAAACATACGAGCAGTACTTC. The chain combines TRBV7-9 with TRBJ2-7; D unresolved. From germline, CDR1 is SEHNR and CDR2 FQNEAQ (reference sequence). This CDR3 is 12 amino acids long. With 6 bases removed from V and 4 bases from J, the gap between germline ends came to 10 bases.

This clone was observed a handful of times. V usage is TRBV7-9 and J usage is TRBJ1-3; D gene uncertain. CDR1 and CDR2 from the germline V gene are SEHNR and FQNEAQ (reference sequence). V lost 5 bases to trimming and J lost 0 bases, with 8 bases between them. The CDR3 covers 14 residues. CDR3 in amino acids: CASSGEYSGNTIYF. CDR3 nucleotides: TGTGCCAGCAGCGGAGAGTACTCTGGAAACACCATATATTTT.

V gene TRBV7-2 combines with J gene TRBJ1-2; D is perhaps TRBD1 (6 bases). Between the trimmed V and J ends, which lost 1 base and 8 bases, there was a span of 11 bases. The CDR3 is made up of 13 amino acids. The germline CDR1 and CDR2 sequences are SGHTA and FQGNSA. The CDR3 spells CASSLGGGVGYTF. In DNA form, the CDR3 reads TGTGCCAGCAGCTTAGGGGGGGGCGTAGGCTACACCTTC.

This chain links TRBV28 with TRBJ2-2, with 11 bases identical to TRBD2. Looked up from germline, CDR1 is MDHEN and CDR2 is SYDVKM. The CDR3 totals 15 residues. V dropped 8 bases and J dropped 1; count of bases not matched to a gene: 3. The CDR3 nucleotides are TGTGCCAGCGGGACTAGCGGAGGGAACACCGGGGAGCTGTTTTTT. It encodes CASGTSGGNTGELFF. Variable domain in full (rest from reference TRBV28 and TRBJ2-2): DVKVTQSSRYLVKRTGEKVFLECVQDMDHENMFWYRQDPGLGLRLIYFSYDVKMKEKGDIPEGYSVSREKKERFSLILESASTNQTSMYLCASGTSGGNTGELFFGEGSRLTVL.

The chain's CDR3 is CASRWSGSIQETQYF. As DNA, the CDR3 is TGTGCCAGCAGGTGGAGCGGGAGCATACAAGAGACCCAGTACTTC. The rearrangement joins TRBV2 to TRBJ2-5; 8 bases fit TRBD2. The V gene end was trimmed by 6 bases and the J gene end by 2 bases; junction bases not matched to a gene: 8. This CDR3 is built from 15 residues. CDR1 SNHLY and CDR2 FYNNEI come from the germline V gene.

V is TRBV14 and J is TRBJ2-5; 10 bases agree with TRBD1. V gave up 2 bases and J gave up 1 base; unmatched junction bases: 7. This CDR3 is built from 17 residues. CDR1 is SGHDN and CDR2 is FVKESK in the germline V gene. The CDR3 sequence: CASSQPGQGTRQETQYF. CDR3 sequence (DNA): TGTGCCAGCAGCCAACCGGGACAGGGGACTCGCCAAGAGACCCAGTACTTC.

This sequence joins TRBV27 and TRBJ1-2; no firm D call. The CDR3 loop spans 13 amino acids. In germline, CDR1 is MNHEY, CDR2 SMNVEV (reference sequence). V was pared by 6 bases and J by 10 bases, with 18 bases between. Here the CDR3 DNA reads TGTGCCAGCAGGCAGTGGGAGGAGGGCACCTACACCTTC. It specifies CASRQWEEGTYTF.

This clone was seen only a few times. The chain couples TRBV6-4 to TRBJ1-6; 9 positions match TRBD1. V dropped 2 bases and J dropped 11; count of bases not matched to a gene: 10. From germline, CDR1 is MRHNA and CDR2 SNTAGT. The CDR3 runs to 16 residues. In DNA form, the CDR3 reads TGTGCCAGCAGTGACCCTCTCCGGGACAGGGCGCCACCCCTCCACTTT. It codes for CASSDPLRDRAPPLHF.

The chain joins TRBV5-1 to TRBJ2-1; no clear D gene. V lost 4 bases and J 6 bases, leaving 14 bases between the germline ends. The CDR3 has 14 amino acids. Germline CDR1 reads SGHRS; CDR2 reads YFSETQ. The DNA of the CDR3 is TGCGCCAGCAGCCAAGAACTATTCGGCAATGAGCAGTTCTTC. Residues: CASSQELFGNEQFF.

This sequence joins TRBV7-3 and TRBJ2-3, with TRBD1 matching over 8 bases. The CDR3 extends over 16 amino acids. After removal of 5 bases from V and 1 base from J, the junction contained 8 bases not matched to a gene. CDR1 is SGHTA, CDR2 FQGTGA, per germline. CDR3 DNA: TGTGCCAGCAGCGAAGCAGGGGGCTGGGGCACAGATACGCAGTATTTT. Amino acids: CASSEAGGWGTDTQYF.

This clone has more than one count but fewer than ten. V usage is TRBV9 and J usage is TRBJ1-1, with D maybe TRBD1 (5 bases). Trimming left V 0 bases short and J 6 bases short, with 9 bases between. Germline V gene data show CDR1 as SGDLS and CDR2 as YYNGEE. The CDR3 is made up of 13 amino acids. DNA for the CDR3: TGTGCCAGCAGCGTAGGGGGGACTCCTGAAGCTTTCTTT. As protein: CASSVGGTPEAFF. Full variable domain (rest looked up from reference TRBV9 and TRBJ1-1): DSGVTQTPKHLITATGQRVTLRCSPRSGDLSVYWYQQSLDQGLQFLIQYYNGEERAKGNILERFSAQQFPDLHSELNLSSLELGDSALYFCASSVGGTPEAFFGQGTRLTVV.

This chain joins TRBV7-9 and TRBJ2-1, with 8 bases lining up with TRBD2. V lost 5 bases and J lost 4; bases outside the gene matches: 1. CDR1 SEHNR and CDR2 FQNEAQ come from the germline V gene (reference sequence). This CDR3 comprises 13 residues. As DNA, the CDR3 is TGTGCCAGCAGCCGGGAGGGGTACAATGAGCAGTTCTTC. This translates into CASSREGYNEQFF.

The chain carries TRBV6-5 and TRBJ1-2; weak D call: TRBD1 (6 bases). V lost 6 bases to trimming and J lost 2 bases, with 10 bases between them. CDR1 is MNHEY and CDR2 is SVGAGI in the germline V gene. The CDR3 contains 13 residues. CDR3 in amino acids: CASSGQQNYGYTF. The CDR3 nucleotides are TGTGCCAGCAGCGGACAGCAAAACTATGGCTACACCTTC.